The 8 T cell receptor beta chains presented below share a single source sample, sequenced in a study of OX40 agonist ivuxolimab in advanced cancers. TCRdb keeps only in-frame clones here, not all; method: immunoSEQ multiplex PCR. The sample yields under 80,000 clones, over 75% seen once. The specimen was CD4+ or CD8+ T cells sorted from blood, collected in a trial of the OX40 agonist ivuxolimab. The receptor set was obtained from an adult with an advanced solid tumor such as melanoma, head and neck, liver or kidney cancer.

The rearrangement joins TRBV6-1 to TRBJ2-1; 7 positions agree with TRBD1. The germline V gene has CDR1 MNHNS and CDR2 SASEGT. This CDR3 contains 12 residues. V trimming: 6 bases; J trimming: 6 bases; junction bases outside the gene matches: 2. The CDR3 DNA reads as TGTGCCAGCAGCGGGGACAGCAATGAGCAGTTCTTC. Encoded protein: CASSGDSNEQFF.

The chain combines TRBV28 with TRBJ2-6; D call uncertain. Trimming took off 7 bases at V and 2 bases at J, with 12 bases between the two ends. Per germline, CDR1 MDHEN and CDR2 SYDVKM. The CDR3 spans 15 residues. CDR3 in DNA: TGTGCCAGCAACCTTGAAGGAGCTGGGGCCAACGTCCTGACTTTC. Protein sequence: CASNLEGAGANVLTF. The full variable domain, completed using reference TRBV28 and TRBJ2-6, is DVKVTQSSRYLVKRTGEKVFLECVQDMDHENMFWYRQDPGLGLRLIYFSYDVKMKEKGDIPEGYSVSREKKERFSLILESASTNQTSMYLCASNLEGAGANVLTFGAGSRLTVL.

The chain has TRBV7-2 and TRBJ2-5; TRBD1 matches at 9 bases. Germline V gene lookup returns CDR1 SGHTA and CDR2 FQGNSA. The CDR3 extends over 14 amino acids. The V and J ends lost 4 bases and 4 bases, in that order; junction bases with no gene match: 4. The CDR3 reads CASSSTGGTETQYF. The CDR3 DNA is TGTGCCAGCAGCTCGACAGGGGGTACAGAGACCCAGTACTTC.

The V call is TRBV11-3, the J call TRBJ2-7; D unresolved. Trimming cost V 5 bases and J 3 bases, with 14 bases left between them. The CDR3 has 14 residues. Looked up from germline, CDR1 is SGHNT and CDR2 is YENEEA. The CDR3 region is CASSPNWRLYEQYF. In DNA form, the CDR3 reads TGTGCCAGCAGCCCAAACTGGAGACTCTACGAGCAGTACTTC.

The chain combines TRBV5-6 with TRBJ2-7, with 9 bases matching TRBD1. Losses at the gene ends were 4 bases for V and 6 bases for J; bases not matched to a gene: 8. CDR1 and CDR2 (germline): SGHDT, YYEEEE. CDR3 length: 14 amino acids. The DNA for the CDR3 is TGTGCCAGCAGCCTTCGGACAGGGGATGGCGAGCAGTACTTC. Its protein product is CASSLRTGDGEQYF.

The chain has TRBV7-2 and TRBJ1-4; D uncertain. The CDR3 is 13 residues long. From germline, CDR1 is SGHTA and CDR2 FQGNSA. V lost 4 bases and J lost 5, with 8 bases in between. The CDR3 DNA is TGTGCCAGCAGCTCTGCCCTAAATGAAAAACTGTTTTTT. Protein: CASSSALNEKLFF.

The chain couples TRBV13 to TRBJ1-2, with TRBD1 identical over 7 bases. Germline V gene sequence: CDR1 PRHDT, CDR2 FYEKMQ (reference sequence). The CDR3 contains 14 residues. The V segment lost 7 bases and the J segment 3 bases; nucleotides outside the gene matches: 8. Written as DNA, the CDR3 is TGTGCCAGCACGCTACTACAGGGGTACTATGGCTACACCTTC. This encodes CASTLLQGYYGYTF.

The rearrangement links TRBV5-5 to TRBJ2-5; a possible D gene is TRBD1 (6 bases). The germline V and J ends were trimmed by 0 bases and 3 bases, with 9 bases remaining between them. Germline CDR1 SGHKS, CDR2 YYEKEE (reference sequence). This CDR3 is 14 amino acids long. The CDR3 region has the DNA TGTGCCAGCAGCTTGGGGGCAGGGGAAGAGACCCAGTACTTC. It yields the protein CASSLGAGEETQYF.